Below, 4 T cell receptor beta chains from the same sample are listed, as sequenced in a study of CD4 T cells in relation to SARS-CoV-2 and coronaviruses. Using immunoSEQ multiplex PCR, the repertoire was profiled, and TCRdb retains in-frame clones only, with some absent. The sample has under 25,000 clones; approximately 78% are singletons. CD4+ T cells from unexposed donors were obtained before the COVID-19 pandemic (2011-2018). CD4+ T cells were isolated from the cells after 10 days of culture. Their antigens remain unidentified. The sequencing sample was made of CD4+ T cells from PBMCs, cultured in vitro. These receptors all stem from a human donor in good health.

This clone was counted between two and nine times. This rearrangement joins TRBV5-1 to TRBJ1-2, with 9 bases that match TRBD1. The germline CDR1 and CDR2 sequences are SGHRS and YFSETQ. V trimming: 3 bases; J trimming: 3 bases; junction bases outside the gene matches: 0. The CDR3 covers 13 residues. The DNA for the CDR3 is TGCGCCAGCAGCTGGGACAGGGACTATGGCTACACCTTC. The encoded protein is CASSWDRDYGYTF.

This CDR3 is CASTLRTTEQEGELFF. The CDR3 region has the DNA TGTGCCAGCACTTTAAGGACAACCGAACAGGAGGGGGAGCTGTTTTTT. The genes are TRBV2 and TRBJ2-2, with D maybe TRBD1 (5 bases). V was cut by 7 bases and J by 8 bases, with 23 bases left in between. The CDR3 sequence is 16 residues long. The V gene's germline CDR1 is SNHLY and CDR2 FYNNEI. Drawing the rest from reference TRBV2 and TRBJ2-2, the complete variable domain is EPEVTQTPSHQVTQMGQEVILRCVPISNHLYFYWYRQILGQKVEFLVSFYNNEISEKSEIFDDQFSVERPDGSNFTLKIRSTKLEDSAMYFCASTLRTTEQEGELFFGEGSRLTVL.

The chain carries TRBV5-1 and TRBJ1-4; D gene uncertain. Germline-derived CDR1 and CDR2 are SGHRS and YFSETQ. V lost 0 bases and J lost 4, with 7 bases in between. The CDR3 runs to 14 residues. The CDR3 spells CASSLALINEKLFF. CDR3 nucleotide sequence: TGCGCCAGCAGCTTGGCCCTGATTAATGAAAAACTGTTTTTT.

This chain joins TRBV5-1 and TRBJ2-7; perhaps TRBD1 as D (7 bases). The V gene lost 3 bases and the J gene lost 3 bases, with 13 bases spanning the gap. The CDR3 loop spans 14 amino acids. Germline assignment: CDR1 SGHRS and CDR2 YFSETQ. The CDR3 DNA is TGCGCCAGCAGCTGGGGGGACAGCTTCTACGAGCAGTACTTC. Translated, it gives CASSWGDSFYEQYF.